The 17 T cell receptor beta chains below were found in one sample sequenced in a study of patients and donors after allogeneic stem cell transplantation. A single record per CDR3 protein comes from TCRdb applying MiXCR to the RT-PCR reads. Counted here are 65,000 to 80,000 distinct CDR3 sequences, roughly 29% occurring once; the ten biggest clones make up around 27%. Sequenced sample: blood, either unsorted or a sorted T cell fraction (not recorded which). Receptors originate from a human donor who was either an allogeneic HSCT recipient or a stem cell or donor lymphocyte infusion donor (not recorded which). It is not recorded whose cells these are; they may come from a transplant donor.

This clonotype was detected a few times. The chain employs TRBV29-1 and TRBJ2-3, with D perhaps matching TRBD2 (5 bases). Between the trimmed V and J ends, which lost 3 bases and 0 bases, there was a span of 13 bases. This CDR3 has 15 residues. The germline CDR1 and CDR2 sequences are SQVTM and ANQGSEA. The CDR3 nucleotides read TGCAGCGTTGATATCCGGGGTAGGAGCACAGATACGCAGTATTTT. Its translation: CSVDIRGRSTDTQYF.

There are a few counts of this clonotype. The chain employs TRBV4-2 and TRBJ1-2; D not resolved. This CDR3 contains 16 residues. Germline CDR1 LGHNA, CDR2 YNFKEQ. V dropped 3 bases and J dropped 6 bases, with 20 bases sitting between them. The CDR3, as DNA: TGTGCCAGCAGCCAGACCCAATGGATAGGAGATCATGGCTACACCTTC. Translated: CASSQTQWIGDHGYTF.

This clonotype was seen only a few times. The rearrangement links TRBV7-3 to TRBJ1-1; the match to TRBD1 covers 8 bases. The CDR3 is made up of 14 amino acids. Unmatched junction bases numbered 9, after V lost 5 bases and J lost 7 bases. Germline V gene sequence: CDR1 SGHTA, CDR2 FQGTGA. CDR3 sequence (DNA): TGTGCCAGCAGCCCCGACAGGGGTTTGGGTGAAGCTTTCTTT. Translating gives CASSPDRGLGEAFF. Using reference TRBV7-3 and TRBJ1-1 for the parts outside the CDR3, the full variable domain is GAGVSQTPSNKVTEKGKYVELRCDPISGHTALYWYRQSLGQGPEFLIYFQGTGAADDSGLPNDRFFAVRPEGSVSTLKIQRTERGDSAVYLCASSPDRGLGEAFFGQGTRLTVV.

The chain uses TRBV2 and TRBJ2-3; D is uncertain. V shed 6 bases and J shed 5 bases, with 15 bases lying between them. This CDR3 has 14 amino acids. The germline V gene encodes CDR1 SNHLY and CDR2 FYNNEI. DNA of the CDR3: TGTGCCAGCAGGAGAAATAATATGGGAGATACGCAGTATTTT. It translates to CASRRNNMGDTQYF.

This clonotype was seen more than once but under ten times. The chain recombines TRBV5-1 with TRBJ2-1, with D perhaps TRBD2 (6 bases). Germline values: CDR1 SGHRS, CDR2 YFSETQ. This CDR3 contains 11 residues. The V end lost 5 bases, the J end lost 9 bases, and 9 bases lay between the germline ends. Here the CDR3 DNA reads TGCGCCAGCAGGCAGGAGGGTGAGCAGTTCTTC. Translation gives CASRQEGEQFF.

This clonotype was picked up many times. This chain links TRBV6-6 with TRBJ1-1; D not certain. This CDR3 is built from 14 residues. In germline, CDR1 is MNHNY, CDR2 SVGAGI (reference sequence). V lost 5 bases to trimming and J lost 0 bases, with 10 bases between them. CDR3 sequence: CASSPISLNTEAFF. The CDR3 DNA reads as TGTGCCAGCAGTCCTATCAGTCTGAACACTGAAGCTTTCTTT.

In DNA form, the CDR3 reads TGCGCCAGCAGCTTGGGGTCCAGGGGCCCGTACACTGAAGCTTTCTTT. Protein: CASSLGSRGPYTEAFF. The chain carries TRBV5-1 and TRBJ1-1; maybe TRBD1 (6 bases). Trimming pared 0 bases from V and 3 bases from J, leaving 15 bases between. CDR3 length: 16 residues. Germline CDR1 is SGHRS and CDR2 is YFSETQ.

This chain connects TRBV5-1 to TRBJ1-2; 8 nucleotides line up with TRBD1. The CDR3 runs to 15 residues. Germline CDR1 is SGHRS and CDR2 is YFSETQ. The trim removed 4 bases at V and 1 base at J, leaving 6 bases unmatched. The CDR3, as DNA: TGCGCCAGCAGCACGTACAGGGGGGATAACTATGGCTACACCTTC. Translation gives CASSTYRGDNYGYTF.

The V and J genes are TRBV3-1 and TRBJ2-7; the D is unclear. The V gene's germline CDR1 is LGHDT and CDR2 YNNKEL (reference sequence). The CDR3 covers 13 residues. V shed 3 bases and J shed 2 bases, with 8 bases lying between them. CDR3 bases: TGTGCCAGCAGCCATCGTGGACCCTACGAGCAGTACTTC. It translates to CASSHRGPYEQYF.

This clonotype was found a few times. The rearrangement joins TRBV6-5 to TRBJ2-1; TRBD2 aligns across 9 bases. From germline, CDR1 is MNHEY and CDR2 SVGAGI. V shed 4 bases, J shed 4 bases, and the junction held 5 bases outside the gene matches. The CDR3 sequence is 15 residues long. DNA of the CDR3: TGTGCCAGCAGTTGGACTAGCGACTTATACAATGAGCAGTTCTTC. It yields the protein CASSWTSDLYNEQFF.

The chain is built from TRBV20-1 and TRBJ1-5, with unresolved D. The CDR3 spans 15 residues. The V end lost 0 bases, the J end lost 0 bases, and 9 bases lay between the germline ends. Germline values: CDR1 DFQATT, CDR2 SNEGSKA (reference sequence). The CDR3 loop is CSARDGRFSNQPQHF. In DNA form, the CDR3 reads TGCAGTGCTAGAGATGGGAGGTTTAGCAATCAGCCCCAGCATTTT.

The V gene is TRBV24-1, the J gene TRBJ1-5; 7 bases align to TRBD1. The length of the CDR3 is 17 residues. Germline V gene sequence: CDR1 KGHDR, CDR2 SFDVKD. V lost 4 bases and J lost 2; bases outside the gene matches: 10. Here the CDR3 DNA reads TGTGCCACCAGTGACGCTTCCAGGGGGATCGGCAATCAGCCCCAGCATTTT. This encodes CATSDASRGIGNQPQHF.

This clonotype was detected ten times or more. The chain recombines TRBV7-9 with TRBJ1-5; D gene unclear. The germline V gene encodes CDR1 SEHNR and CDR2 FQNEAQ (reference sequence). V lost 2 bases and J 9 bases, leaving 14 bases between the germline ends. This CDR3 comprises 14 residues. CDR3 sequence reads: CASSLSGPLGPQHF. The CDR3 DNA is TGTGCCAGCAGCTTATCCGGGCCCCTTGGGCCCCAGCATTTT.

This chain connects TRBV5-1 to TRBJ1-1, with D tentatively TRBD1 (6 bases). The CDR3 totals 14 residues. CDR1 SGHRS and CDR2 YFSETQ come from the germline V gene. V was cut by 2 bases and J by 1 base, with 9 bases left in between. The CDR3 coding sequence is TGCGCCAGCAGCTTCGCACAGGGGAACACTGAAGCTTTCTTT. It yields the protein CASSFAQGNTEAFF. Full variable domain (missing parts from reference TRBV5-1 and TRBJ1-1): KAGVTQTPRYLIKTRGQQVTLSCSPISGHRSVSWYQQTPGQGLQFLFEYFSETQRNKGNFPGRFSGRQFSNSRSEMNVSTLELGDSALYLCASSFAQGNTEAFFGQGTRLTVV.

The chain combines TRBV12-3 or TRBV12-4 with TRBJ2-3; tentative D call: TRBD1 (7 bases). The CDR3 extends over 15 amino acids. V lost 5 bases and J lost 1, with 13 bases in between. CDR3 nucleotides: TGTGCCAGCAGTAGAACAGGGGAGGGCACAGATACGCAGTATTTT. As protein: CASSRTGEGTDTQYF.

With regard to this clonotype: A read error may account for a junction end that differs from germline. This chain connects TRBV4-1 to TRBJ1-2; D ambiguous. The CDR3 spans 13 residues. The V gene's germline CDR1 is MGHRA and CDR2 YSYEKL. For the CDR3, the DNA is TGCGCCAGCAGCCAAGGTCCATCGTATGGCTGCACCTTC. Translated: CASSQGPSYGCTF.

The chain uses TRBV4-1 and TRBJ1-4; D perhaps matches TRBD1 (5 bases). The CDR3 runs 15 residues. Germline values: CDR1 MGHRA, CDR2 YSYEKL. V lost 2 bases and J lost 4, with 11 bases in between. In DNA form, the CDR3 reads TGCGCCAGCAGCCAACAGACAGCCCTTAATGAAAAACTGTTTTTT. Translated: CASSQQTALNEKLFF.